Listed below are T cell receptor beta chains from one sample, sequenced in a study of T cell repertoires in aging, cancer and after chemotherapy. TCRdb re-analysed the multiplex PCR reads in MiXCR, keeping a single row per CDR3 protein. The sample has fewer than 1,500 distinct CDR3 sequences, approximately 22% seen once. Sequenced: blood. These receptors all stem from a human donor with a solid tumor. CDR3s include the opening cysteine and the closing phenylalanine or tryptophan. A D gene is named only where the DNA matches it firmly. Clone size is stated in some rows and not others, as once, few, many or a class when expanded.

j_call: TRBJ2-7; clone_size: medium-sized; d_call: TRBD1; v_call: TRBV6-5; cdr3_aa: CASSPTGGSFHEQYF; cdr3_nt: TGTGCCAGCAGTCCTACAGGGGGTTCATTCCACGAGCAGTACTTC
j_call: TRBJ1-1; clone_size: medium-sized; d_call: .; v_call: TRBV5-6; cdr3_aa: CASSKEWDTEAFF; cdr3_nt: TGTGCCAGCAGCAAAGAATGGGACACTGAAGCTTTCTTT
j_call: TRBJ1-2; clone_size: medium-sized; d_call: .; v_call: TRBV20-1; cdr3_aa: CSGGGRYTF; cdr3_nt: TGCAGTGGGGGGGGTCGCTACACCTTC
j_call: TRBJ1-1; clone_size: large; d_call: TRBD1; v_call: TRBV6-5; cdr3_aa: CASSYSRDRGETEAFF; cdr3_nt: TGTGCCAGCAGTTACTCGAGGGACAGGGGGGAGACTGAAGCTTTCTTT
j_call: TRBJ2-7; clone_size: medium-sized; d_call: .; v_call: TRBV12-3/TRBV12-4; cdr3_aa: CASSLGKGSYEQYF; cdr3_nt: TGTGCCAGCAGTTTGGGGAAGGGCTCCTACGAGCAGTACTTC
j_call: TRBJ2-1; clone_size: medium-sized; d_call: .; v_call: TRBV12-3/TRBV12-4; cdr3_aa: CASSFFDEQFF; cdr3_nt: TGTGCCAGCAGTTTTTTCGATGAGCAGTTCTTC
j_call: TRBJ2-1; clone_size: .; d_call: TRBD2; v_call: TRBV5-1; cdr3_aa: CASRIGTSYNEQFF; cdr3_nt: TGCGCCAGCAGAATCGGGACTAGTTACAATGAGCAGTTCTTC
j_call: TRBJ1-3; clone_size: once; d_call: .; v_call: TRBV29-1; cdr3_aa: CSVLTGSGNTIYF; cdr3_nt: TGCAGCGTTCTGACAGGCTCTGGAAACACCATATATTTT
j_call: TRBJ2-5; clone_size: few; d_call: .; v_call: TRBV20-1; cdr3_aa: CSAAGTRKETQYF; cdr3_nt: TGCAGTGCTGCCGGGACAAGAAAAGAGACCCAGTACTTC
j_call: TRBJ1-6; clone_size: medium-sized; d_call: .; v_call: TRBV27; cdr3_aa: CASSRDLLSSYNSPLHF; cdr3_nt: TGTGCCAGCAGTAGGGACCTCCTCAGCTCCTATAATTCACCCCTCCACTTT
j_call: TRBJ1-3; clone_size: medium-sized; d_call: .; v_call: TRBV20-1; cdr3_aa: CSASVLGAGGNTIYF; cdr3_nt: TGCAGTGCTAGCGTCCTAGGGGCGGGTGGAAACACCATATATTTT
j_call: TRBJ2-3; clone_size: medium-sized; d_call: .; v_call: TRBV7-2; cdr3_aa: CASSLDGATTDTQYF; cdr3_nt: TGTGCCAGCAGCTTAGATGGCGCTACGACAGATACGCAGTATTTT
j_call: TRBJ1-2; clone_size: medium-sized; d_call: TRBD1; v_call: TRBV5-4; cdr3_aa: CAGGQGNYGYTF; cdr3_nt: TGTGCCGGAGGACAGGGGAACTATGGCTACACCTTC
j_call: TRBJ1-1; clone_size: medium-sized; d_call: .; v_call: TRBV20-1; cdr3_aa: CSARSPNTEAFF; cdr3_nt: TGCAGTGCTAGATCACCGAACACTGAAGCTTTCTTT
j_call: TRBJ2-7; clone_size: .; d_call: .; v_call: TRBV5-1; cdr3_aa: CASSLLGPGEQYF; cdr3_nt: TGCGCCAGCAGCTTGCTAGGGCCCGGGGAGCAGTACTTC
j_call: TRBJ1-5; clone_size: .; d_call: .; v_call: TRBV15; cdr3_aa: CATSNVGGIQPQHF; cdr3_nt: TGTGCCACCAGCAACGTCGGGGGGATTCAGCCCCAGCATTTT
j_call: TRBJ2-7; clone_size: medium-sized; d_call: .; v_call: TRBV5-5; cdr3_aa: CASSFPTGPTPYEQYF; cdr3_nt: TGTGCCAGCAGCTTTCCGACAGGCCCTACACCTTACGAGCAGTACTTC
j_call: TRBJ1-2; clone_size: .; d_call: TRBD1; v_call: TRBV6-1; cdr3_aa: CASSSGQGNGYTF; cdr3_nt: TGTGCCAGCAGTTCGGGACAGGGGAATGGCTACACCTTC
j_call: TRBJ1-2; clone_size: large; d_call: .; v_call: TRBV6-2/TRBV6-3; cdr3_aa: CASSYGRVGGYTF; cdr3_nt: TGTGCCAGCAGTTACGGACGCGTGGGGGGCTACACCTTC
j_call: TRBJ2-1; clone_size: .; d_call: .; v_call: TRBV27; cdr3_aa: CAIAGLPRGTYEQFF; cdr3_nt: TGTGCCATAGCAGGACTCCCCCGGGGGACCTACGAGCAGTTCTTC
j_call: TRBJ2-3; clone_size: .; d_call: .; v_call: TRBV28; cdr3_aa: CASSPRGGGPTDTQYF; cdr3_nt: TGTGCCAGCAGTCCCAGGGGGGGGGGCCCCACAGATACGCAGTATTTT
j_call: TRBJ1-5; clone_size: medium-sized; d_call: .; v_call: TRBV11-3; cdr3_aa: CASSLRGTGRNQPQHF; cdr3_nt: TGTGCCAGCAGCTTAAGGGGCACAGGGAGGAATCAGCCCCAGCATTTT
j_call: TRBJ2-2; clone_size: few; d_call: TRBD1; v_call: TRBV2; cdr3_aa: CASSEAGQITGELFF; cdr3_nt: TGTGCCAGCAGTGAAGCGGGACAGATAACCGGGGAGCTGTTTTTT
j_call: TRBJ2-7; clone_size: .; d_call: TRBD1; v_call: TRBV30; cdr3_aa: CASSMAGQGAYEQYF; cdr3_nt: TGTGCCAGTAGTATGGCGGGACAGGGGGCCTACGAGCAGTACTTC
j_call: TRBJ2-3; clone_size: medium-sized; d_call: .; v_call: TRBV5-4; cdr3_aa: CASSFSGSTDTQYF; cdr3_nt: TGTGCCAGCAGCTTTTCAGGGAGCACAGATACGCAGTATTTT
j_call: TRBJ1-2; clone_size: large; d_call: .; v_call: TRBV12-3/TRBV12-4; cdr3_aa: CASSFRNTF; cdr3_nt: TGTGCCAGCAGTTTTAGGAACACCTTC
j_call: TRBJ1-1; clone_size: medium-sized; d_call: .; v_call: TRBV6-5; cdr3_aa: CASSDLFSGMNTEAFF; cdr3_nt: TGTGCCAGCAGCGACCTCTTTTCGGGGATGAACACTGAAGCTTTCTTT
j_call: TRBJ1-5; clone_size: .; d_call: TRBD1; v_call: TRBV6-5; cdr3_aa: CASSYSRDSNQPQHF; cdr3_nt: TGTGCCAGCAGTTACTCGAGGGACAGTAATCAGCCCCAGCATTTT
j_call: TRBJ1-6; clone_size: large; d_call: .; v_call: TRBV29-1; cdr3_aa: CSVVVGGGNSPLHF; cdr3_nt: TGCAGCGTTGTCGTGGGAGGGGGAAATTCACCCCTCCACTTT
j_call: TRBJ1-5; clone_size: few; d_call: .; v_call: TRBV28; cdr3_aa: CASGTRAPGEPQHF; cdr3_nt: TGTGCCAGCGGAACGAGGGCACCCGGCGAGCCCCAGCATTTT
j_call: TRBJ2-3; clone_size: .; d_call: TRBD1; v_call: TRBV6-5; cdr3_aa: CASSSGQGTDTQYF; cdr3_nt: TGTGCCAGCAGTTCGGGACAGGGGACAGATACGCAGTATTTT
j_call: TRBJ2-3; clone_size: .; d_call: TRBD1; v_call: TRBV5-6; cdr3_aa: CASSVDRVADTQYF; cdr3_nt: TGTGCCAGCAGCGTGGACAGGGTCGCAGATACGCAGTATTTT
j_call: TRBJ2-7; clone_size: .; d_call: TRBD1; v_call: TRBV20-1; cdr3_aa: CSADPRTGDSYEQYF; cdr3_nt: TGCAGTGCTGACCCGCGGACAGGGGATTCCTACGAGCAGTACTTC
j_call: TRBJ1-2; clone_size: medium-sized; d_call: TRBD1; v_call: TRBV6-6; cdr3_aa: CASSNSNRGGYGYTF; cdr3_nt: TGTGCCAGCAGCAATTCCAACAGGGGAGGGTATGGCTACACCTTC
j_call: TRBJ1-1; clone_size: .; d_call: .; v_call: TRBV14; cdr3_aa: CASSSQLNTEAFF; cdr3_nt: TGTGCCAGCAGCTCACAACTGAACACTGAAGCTTTCTTT
j_call: TRBJ1-5; clone_size: .; d_call: .; v_call: TRBV4-1; cdr3_aa: CASSQDHGRDGQPQHF; cdr3_nt: TGCGCCAGCAGCCAAGATCATGGCAGGGACGGTCAGCCCCAGCATTTT
j_call: TRBJ1-2; clone_size: medium-sized; d_call: TRBD1; v_call: TRBV5-1; cdr3_aa: CASSLASRQGTYGYTF; cdr3_nt: TGCGCCAGCAGCTTGGCATCGAGACAGGGGACCTATGGCTACACCTTC
j_call: TRBJ1-4; clone_size: .; d_call: TRBD1; v_call: TRBV10-3; cdr3_aa: CAISEPGQNEKLFF; cdr3_nt: TGTGCCATCAGCGAGCCGGGACAGAATGAAAAACTGTTTTTT
j_call: TRBJ2-5; clone_size: large; d_call: .; v_call: TRBV29-1; cdr3_aa: CSVEKASAETQYF; cdr3_nt: TGCAGCGTTGAAAAGGCTAGCGCAGAGACCCAGTACTTC
j_call: TRBJ1-1; clone_size: .; d_call: .; v_call: TRBV6-5; cdr3_aa: CASSELFSGMNTEAFF; cdr3_nt: TGTGCCAGCAGCGAACTCTTTTCGGGGATGAACACTGAAGCCTTCTTT
j_call: TRBJ1-1; clone_size: medium-sized; d_call: .; v_call: TRBV19; cdr3_aa: CASSTQGSAEAFF; cdr3_nt: TGTGCCAGTAGTACACAGGGATCGGCTGAAGCTTTCTTT
j_call: TRBJ1-2; clone_size: .; d_call: .; v_call: TRBV19; cdr3_aa: CASMGGRGVFWGYTF; cdr3_nt: TGTGCCAGTATGGGGGGACGGGGGGTGTTCTGGGGCTACACCTTC
j_call: TRBJ2-2; clone_size: .; d_call: TRBD2; v_call: TRBV4-1; cdr3_aa: CASSRGLAGIGTGELFF; cdr3_nt: TGCGCCAGCAGCCGGGGCCTAGCGGGGATCGGCACCGGGGAGCTGTTTTTT
j_call: TRBJ2-5; clone_size: few; d_call: TRBD1; v_call: TRBV7-9; cdr3_aa: CASSLWTGNVETQYF; cdr3_nt: TGTGCCAGCAGCCTCTGGACAGGGAATGTGGAGACCCAGTACTTC
j_call: TRBJ2-5; clone_size: large; d_call: TRBD2; v_call: TRBV11-3; cdr3_aa: CASRAGGTSGEIWYF; cdr3_nt: TGTGCCAGCAGAGCAGGCGGGACTAGCGGGGAGATCTGGTACTTC
j_call: TRBJ2-5; clone_size: once; d_call: .; v_call: TRBV6-5; cdr3_aa: CASSASQETQYF; cdr3_nt: TGTGCCAGCAGCGCAAGTCAAGAGACCCAGTACTTC
j_call: TRBJ1-1; clone_size: large; d_call: .; v_call: TRBV29-1; cdr3_aa: CSAGEGPNTEAFF; cdr3_nt: TGCAGCGCAGGAGAGGGGCCGAACACTGAAGCTTTCTTT
j_call: TRBJ1-4; clone_size: few; d_call: .; v_call: TRBV20-1; cdr3_aa: CSARDQAGPSPTNEKLFF; cdr3_nt: TGCAGTGCTAGAGATCAGGCAGGCCCTTCTCCAACTAATGAAAAACTGTTTTTT
j_call: TRBJ2-2; clone_size: medium-sized; d_call: TRBD2; v_call: TRBV12-3/TRBV12-4; cdr3_aa: CASSRRAGGTGELFF; cdr3_nt: TGTGCCAGCAGCCGTAGGGCGGGGGGCACCGGGGAGCTGTTTTTT
j_call: TRBJ1-2; clone_size: large; d_call: TRBD1; v_call: TRBV12-3/TRBV12-4; cdr3_aa: CASRSQGLGGYTF; cdr3_nt: TGTGCCAGCAGGTCACAGGGGTTAGGTGGCTACACCTTC
j_call: TRBJ1-5; clone_size: few; d_call: .; v_call: TRBV15; cdr3_aa: CATSRVAGETQHF; cdr3_nt: TGTGCCACCAGCAGAGTTGCCGGGGAGACCCAGCATTTT
j_call: TRBJ2-1; clone_size: .; d_call: .; v_call: TRBV4-3; cdr3_aa: CASSQDESDNYNEQFF; cdr3_nt: TGCGCCAGCAGCCAAGATGAGTCGGACAACTACAATGAGCAGTTCTTC
j_call: TRBJ2-3; clone_size: medium-sized; d_call: .; v_call: TRBV27; cdr3_aa: CASTSILGTDTQYF; cdr3_nt: TGTGCCAGCACCTCTATACTCGGCACAGATACGCAGTATTTT
j_call: TRBJ2-7; clone_size: .; d_call: .; v_call: TRBV7-9; cdr3_aa: CARSLSFGRARCPYEQYF; cdr3_nt: TGTGCCAGAAGCTTATCCTTTGGCCGGGCCAGATGCCCTTACGAGCAGTACTTC
j_call: TRBJ2-2; clone_size: few; d_call: TRBD1; v_call: TRBV28; cdr3_aa: CASTPGQGHTGELFF; cdr3_nt: TGTGCCAGCACCCCGGGACAGGGGCACACCGGGGAGCTGTTTTTT
j_call: TRBJ2-3; clone_size: .; d_call: TRBD2; v_call: TRBV2; cdr3_aa: CASSEERGYTDTQYF; cdr3_nt: TGTGCCAGCAGTGAGGAGCGGGGGTACACAGATACGCAGTATTTT
j_call: TRBJ2-3; clone_size: medium-sized; d_call: .; v_call: TRBV5-1; cdr3_aa: CASSLGGGGDTQYF; cdr3_nt: TGCGCCAGCAGCTTGGGGGGGGGCGGCGATACGCAGTATTTT
j_call: TRBJ1-6; clone_size: medium-sized; d_call: .; v_call: TRBV18; cdr3_aa: CASSPFTGQNNSPLHF; cdr3_nt: TGTGCCAGCTCACCCTTTACAGGACAAAATAATTCACCCCTCCACTTT
j_call: TRBJ1-6; clone_size: medium-sized; d_call: .; v_call: TRBV27; cdr3_aa: CASSFYLFEGEGKSPLHF; cdr3_nt: TGTGCCAGCAGTTTTTATCTATTTGAGGGGGAGGGCAAATCACCCCTCCACTTT
j_call: TRBJ2-7; clone_size: few; d_call: TRBD1; v_call: TRBV11-2; cdr3_aa: CASSLGQGDFNEQYF; cdr3_nt: TGTGCCAGCAGCTTAGGACAGGGAGACTTCAACGAGCAGTACTTC